The clone carrying this T cell receptor (beta chain) was counted only a few times. What it recognizes is unknown. This sample was taken from a study of CD8 T cells in ankylosing spondylitis. With 3 bases removed from V and 6 bases from J, the gap between germline ends came to 29 bases. The germline CDR1 and CDR2 sequences are LNHDA and SQIVND (reference sequence). This CDR3 spans 20 amino acids. One entry per CDR3 protein, called by TCRdb with MiXCR from the 5' RACE reads. Counted here are fewer than 400,000 distinct CDR3 sequences, roughly 8% occurring once; the ten biggest clones make up roughly 15%. Study observations and caveats: Disease-associated clones were reportedly significantly overrepresented in matched ankylosing spondylitis synovial fluid. Typical of ankylosing spondylitis blood, it appeared, was a TCR beta motif of fewer than 10 highly homologous variants.

The chain uses TRBV19 and TRBJ1-4; D remains ambiguous. This TCR came from a male donor with ankylosing spondylitis. The sample was blood, either unsorted or a sorted T cell fraction (not recorded which). CDR3 sequence (DNA): TGTGCCAGTAGTATTGGTTTTCGCGGGGATTTTTCCCGTCCGGATGAAAAACTGTTTTTT. This codes for CASSIGFRGDFSRPDEKLFF.